The 28 T cell receptor beta chains presented below share a single source sample, sequenced in a study of graft-versus-host responses after intestinal transplantation. Using immunoSEQ multiplex PCR, the repertoire was profiled, and TCRdb retains in-frame clones only, with some absent. The sample shows about 110,000 clones, around 94% of them seen only once. These receptors are not linked to any known antigen. Source: unstimulated CD4+ T cells sorted from spleen or lymph node cells, taken before transplant. These receptors were taken from a human donor who was the organ donor for an intestinal transplant.

The rearrangement links TRBV28 to TRBJ1-5; maybe TRBD1 (6 bases). The CDR3 is 14 residues long. In germline, CDR1 is MDHEN, CDR2 SYDVKM. Trimming took off 3 bases at V and 4 bases at J, with 10 bases between the two ends. The CDR3 DNA sequence: TGTGCCAGCAGTTTGGCAGGGGTAAATCAGCCCCAGCATTTT. Translated: CASSLAGVNQPQHF.

The chain has TRBV29-1 and TRBJ1-2; D not certain. The CDR3 loop spans 11 amino acids. Trimming left V 7 bases short and J 8 bases short, with 14 bases between. Germline lookup yields CDR1 SQVTM and CDR2 ANQGSEA. CDR3 in amino acids: CSDTRGSGYTF. The CDR3 nucleotides read TGCAGCGATACGAGAGGCAGCGGCTACACCTTC. Filled out from reference TRBV29-1 and TRBJ1-2, the complete variable domain reads SAVISQKPSRDICQRGTSLTIQCQVDSQVTMMFWYRQQPGQSLTLIATANQGSEATYESGFVIDKFPISRPNLTFSTLTVSNMSPEDSSIYLCSDTRGSGYTFGSGTRLTVV.

The V gene is TRBV29-1, the J gene TRBJ2-7, with unresolved D. The ends were cut back, 4 bases at V and 5 bases at J, with 12 bases in the middle. CDR1 and CDR2 from the germline V gene are SQVTM and ANQGSEA. The CDR3 length is 12 residues. CDR3 coding DNA: TGCAGCGTTGCCCCTAAATGGGACGAGCAGTACTTC. Protein product: CSVAPKWDEQYF.

V is TRBV7-9 and J is TRBJ2-3; 11 bases match TRBD2. This CDR3 contains 16 residues. CDR1 and CDR2 (germline): SEHNR, FQNEAQ (reference sequence). V was pared by 3 bases and J by 4 bases, with 6 bases of the junction left unmatched. The CDR3 sequence: CASSLTSGDPPDTQYF. The DNA for the CDR3 is TGTGCCAGCAGCTTGACTAGCGGGGACCCCCCAGATACGCAGTATTTT. The complete variable domain, with remaining parts taken from reference TRBV7-9 and TRBJ2-3, reads DTGVSQNPRHKITKRGQNVTFRCDPISEHNRLYWYRQTLGQGPEFLTYFQNEAQLEKSRLLSDRFSAERPKGSFSTLEIQRTEQGDSAMYLCASSLTSGDPPDTQYFGPGTRLTVL.

J is TRBJ2-5 and V is TRBV6-1; a possible D gene is TRBD2 (5 bases). Germline CDR1 is MNHNS and CDR2 is SASEGT. Trimming took 1 base from V and 5 from J, leaving 11 bases between them. The length of the CDR3 is 14 residues. Here the CDR3 DNA reads TGTGCCAGCAGTGAAGGGAGGAGGCGGGAGACCCAGTACTTC. Translating it yields CASSEGRRRETQYF.

The V call is TRBV4-3, the J call TRBJ2-2; 7 nucleotides align to TRBD2. V lost 0 bases and J lost 6; bases outside the gene matches: 7. The CDR3 extends over 16 amino acids. The germline V gene encodes CDR1 LGHNA and CDR2 YSLEER. The CDR3 loop is CASSQDPGGTAGELFF. The CDR3 coding sequence is TGCGCCAGCAGCCAAGATCCGGGAGGAACGGCCGGGGAGCTGTTTTTT.

This clone was counted a single time. The chain is built from TRBV6-5 and TRBJ1-1; D is unclear. In germline, CDR1 is MNHEY, CDR2 SVGAGI. This CDR3 has 14 residues. V was cut by 0 bases and J by 5 bases, with 10 bases left in between. The CDR3 here is CASSYSRDVTEAFF. In DNA form, the CDR3 reads TGTGCCAGCAGTTACTCGAGGGATGTAACTGAAGCTTTCTTT.

This clone was observed a handful of times. This chain uses TRBV19 with TRBJ1-4; D ambiguous. This CDR3 is 13 amino acids long. The germline V gene encodes CDR1 LNHDA and CDR2 SQIVND (reference sequence). With 5 bases removed from V and 1 base from J, the gap between germline ends came to 5 bases. DNA for the CDR3: TGTGCCAGTAGTCCTGAAACTAATGAAAAACTGTTTTTT. This encodes CASSPETNEKLFF.

The chain combines TRBV28 with TRBJ1-4; 10 bases map to TRBD1. Germline assignment: CDR1 MDHEN and CDR2 SYDVKM. The CDR3 loop spans 13 amino acids. V dropped 6 bases and J dropped 7; count of bases not matched to a gene: 2. Here the CDR3 reads CASSRDRGEKLFF. The CDR3 nucleotides are TGTGCCAGCAGCCGGGACAGGGGTGAAAAACTGTTTTTT.

V usage is TRBV4-1 and J usage is TRBJ1-4, with TRBD1 identical over 8 bases. The V gene's germline CDR1 is MGHRA and CDR2 YSYEKL. CDR3 size: 15 residues. Unmatched junction bases numbered 7, after V lost 4 bases and J lost 6 bases. The CDR3 protein is CASSPLDRDDEKLFF. The DNA for the CDR3 is TGCGCCAGCAGCCCTCTGGACAGGGACGATGAAAAACTGTTTTTT.

The V call is TRBV30, the J call TRBJ2-7, with 11 bases that match TRBD2. The germline gives CDR1 GTSNPN, CDR2 SVGIG (reference sequence). Losses at the gene ends were 3 bases for V and 3 bases for J; bases not matched to a gene: 7. This CDR3 comprises 15 residues. CDR3 region: CAWSGRGTSGYEQYF. DNA for the CDR3: TGTGCCTGGAGCGGTCGCGGGACTAGCGGCTACGAGCAGTACTTC.

This clone was observed a few times. The V call is TRBV19, the J call TRBJ1-5; D call uncertain. This CDR3 contains 12 residues. The V gene's germline CDR1 is LNHDA and CDR2 SQIVND (reference sequence). Deletions cut 9 bases from V and 2 bases from J, with 8 bases between. CDR3 in DNA: TGTGCCAGCAAAGTGGGCAATCAGCCCCAGCATTTT. Protein: CASKVGNQPQHF.

The chain links TRBV5-4 to TRBJ2-3; TRBD2 might be the D (5 bases). The CDR3 loop spans 13 amino acids. Germline V CDR1 and CDR2: SGHNT, YYREEE (reference sequence). With 5 bases removed from V and 2 bases from J, the gap between germline ends came to 9 bases. CDR3 sequence (DNA): TGTGCCAGCAGAAGCGGCCCCACAGATACGCAGTATTTT. Its protein product is CASRSGPTDTQYF. The full variable domain, completed using reference TRBV5-4 and TRBJ2-3, is ETGVTQSPTHLIKTRGQQVTLRCSSQSGHNTVSWYQQALGQGPQFIFQYYREEENGRGNFPPRFSGLQFPNYSSELNVNALELDDSALYLCASRSGPTDTQYFGPGTRLTVL.

The rearrangement links TRBV27 to TRBJ1-2, with 7 nucleotides matching TRBD1. The J segment lost 4 bases and the V segment lost 2 bases, leaving 10 bases of the junction unmatched. Germline lookup yields CDR1 MNHEY and CDR2 SMNVEV (reference sequence). This CDR3 is 16 amino acids long. In DNA, the CDR3 is TGTGCCAGCAGTTTAGAGGGACAGATGGGAGCCTATGGCTACACCTTC. Translation gives CASSLEGQMGAYGYTF.

The V and J genes are TRBV7-6 and TRBJ2-7; D not certain. V was clipped by 3 bases and J by 5 bases, with 11 bases between them. This CDR3 is 13 amino acids long. CDR1 and CDR2 (germline): SGHVS, FNYEAQ. The CDR3 nucleotides read TGTGCCAGCAGCTTTCAGCCCAAAGACGAGCAGTACTTC. Translating gives CASSFQPKDEQYF.

This clone was recorded a few times. J is TRBJ1-3 and V is TRBV5-6; maybe TRBD1 (5 bases). V was clipped by 0 bases and J by 0 bases, with 10 bases between them. The CDR3 length is 16 residues. Germline lookup yields CDR1 SGHDT and CDR2 YYEEEE. Here the CDR3 DNA reads TGTGCCAGCAGCTTGGTGACAGCCAACTCTGGAAACACCATATATTTT. Its translation is CASSLVTANSGNTIYF.

This rearrangement joins TRBV5-6 to TRBJ2-5; 7 bases match TRBD2. The CDR3 extends over 15 amino acids. Germline-derived CDR1 and CDR2 are SGHDT and YYEEEE. V dropped 1 base and J dropped 2; count of bases not matched to a gene: 5. CDR3 in DNA: TGTGCCAGCAGCTTGTTAGCGGGCCTACAAGAGACCCAGTACTTC. Residues: CASSLLAGLQETQYF.

V gene TRBV5-8 combines with J gene TRBJ1-3; D is uncertain. Germline values: CDR1 SGHTS, CDR2 YDEGEE. The CDR3 covers 17 residues. V lost 0 bases to trimming and J lost 4 bases, with 17 bases between them. The CDR3 DNA reads as TGTGCCAGCAGCTTGGTCCTGGATTACGACCTAGGAAACACCATATATTTT. This encodes CASSLVLDYDLGNTIYF.

This sequence joins TRBV2 and TRBJ1-3; a weak D match, TRBD1 (6 bases). The germline V gene has CDR1 SNHLY and CDR2 FYNNEI. CDR3 length: 16 amino acids. Trimming pared 1 base from V and 3 bases from J, leaving 13 bases between. For the CDR3, the DNA is TGTGCCAGCAGTGAAGTCAGGGGCTCGGGTGGAAACACCATATATTTT. Its protein is CASSEVRGSGGNTIYF.

The V gene is TRBV28, the J gene TRBJ2-1, with 9 positions matching TRBD1. CDR3 length equals 13 residues. Germline CDR1 is MDHEN and CDR2 is SYDVKM. Trimming removed 6 bases from V and 7 bases from J; junction bases left unmatched: 4. This chain's CDR3 is CASRDRGENEQFF. Here the CDR3 DNA reads TGTGCCAGCAGAGACAGGGGGGAGAATGAGCAGTTCTTC. Combining the CDR3 with reference TRBV28 and TRBJ2-1 gives the whole variable domain DVKVTQSSRYLVKRTGEKVFLECVQDMDHENMFWYRQDPGLGLRLIYFSYDVKMKEKGDIPEGYSVSREKKERFSLILESASTNQTSMYLCASRDRGENEQFFGPGTRLTVL.

V is TRBV4-2 and J is TRBJ2-1, with 9 bases fitting TRBD1. The CDR3 is made up of 13 amino acids. CDR1 is LGHNA and CDR2 is YNFKEQ in the germline V gene. The junction had 6 bases not matched to a gene; V was cut back by 5 bases and J by 10 bases. CDR3 residues: CASSVQGAREQFF. CDR3 DNA: TGTGCCAGCAGCGTACAGGGGGCGCGAGAGCAGTTCTTC.

This chain uses TRBV4-2 with TRBJ2-5; maybe TRBD2 (7 bases). Germline-derived CDR1 and CDR2 are LGHNA and YNFKEQ. This CDR3 has 17 amino acids. Trimming stripped 4 bases from V and 4 bases from J, with 22 bases between. The CDR3 coding sequence is TGTGCCAGCAGCCTACAACTTACCACGGGGGGCGGAGAGACCCAGTACTTC. Protein product: CASSLQLTTGGGETQYF.

This rearrangement joins TRBV6-1 to TRBJ2-3, with 7 bases aligning to TRBD1. Germline V gene data show CDR1 as MNHNS and CDR2 as SASEGT. V gave up 10 bases and J gave up 1 base; unmatched junction bases: 5. The CDR3 covers 13 residues. The CDR3 reads CATRQGGTDTQYF. CDR3 nucleotide sequence: TGTGCCACAAGACAGGGAGGCACAGATACGCAGTATTTT.

The V and J genes are TRBV27 and TRBJ1-2; 11 bases are a match to TRBD1. The CDR3 loop spans 14 amino acids. CDR1 and CDR2 (germline): MNHEY, SMNVEV (reference sequence). Trimming cost V 5 bases and J 6 bases; bases outside gene matches: 5. CDR3 residues: CASSQDRGRNGYTF. The CDR3 bases are TGTGCCAGCAGTCAGGACAGGGGGCGGAATGGCTACACCTTC.

The CDR3 DNA follows: TGTGCCAGCAGCTCTCGGGCAGCCTATAGCAATCAGCCCCAGCATTTT. Its protein product is CASSSRAAYSNQPQHF. The J gene is TRBJ1-5, the V gene TRBV7-6; the D is unclear. The CDR3 extends over 16 amino acids. The germline CDR1 and CDR2 sequences are SGHVS and FNYEAQ. V was cut by 4 bases and J by 0 bases, with 13 bases left in between.

The rearrangement links TRBV6-5 to TRBJ1-1, with D unresolved. The CDR3 loop spans 14 amino acids. V shed 1 base and J shed 4 bases, with 10 bases lying between them. The germline gives CDR1 MNHEY, CDR2 SVGAGI. CDR3 sequence reads: CASSYFGEGTEAFF. CDR3 in DNA: TGTGCCAGCAGTTACTTTGGTGAAGGCACTGAAGCTTTCTTT.

The gene calls are TRBV10-3 and TRBJ2-7; 8 bases match TRBD2. The V gene's germline CDR1 is ENHRY and CDR2 SYGVKD. V shed 5 bases and J 3 bases; nucleotides not matched to a gene: 9. The CDR3 has 15 residues. The CDR3 spells CAISTREGANYEQYF. Written as DNA, the CDR3 is TGTGCCATCAGTACCCGGGAGGGCGCGAACTACGAGCAGTACTTC.

This clone has just one count. The J gene is TRBJ1-2, the V gene TRBV2; 8 bases are a match to TRBD1. The CDR3 length is 13 residues. Germline trimming cut 4 bases from V and 6 bases from J; bases unmatched to any gene: 4. Germline V lookup: CDR1 SNHLY, CDR2 FYNNEI. CDR3 sequence: CASSVRTGNGYTF. As DNA, the CDR3 is TGTGCCAGCAGTGTCCGGACAGGGAATGGCTACACCTTC.